These 24 T cell receptor beta chains were all obtained from the same sample, sequenced in a study of Graves' ophthalmopathy and Graves' hyperthyroidism. Investigators amplified TCR beta CDR3 regions from RNA transcripts. The library came from an HTBI-primed first-round RT-PCR and a second-round multiplex PCR. TCRdb re-called the multiplex PCR reads through MiXCR, storing one row per CDR3 protein. The sample lists roughly 700,000 distinct CDR3 sequences, 40% occurring once. The source material was peripheral blood. All receptors come from an adult man with Graves' ophthalmopathy.

This clonotype was found a few times. The J gene is TRBJ2-7, the V gene TRBV7-9; 9 bases are shared with TRBD1. Germline V gene sequence: CDR1 SEHNR, CDR2 FQNEAQ (reference sequence). The CDR3 consists of 17 residues. V trimming: 0 bases; J trimming: 0 bases; junction bases outside the gene matches: 6. In DNA, the CDR3 is TGTGCCAGCAGCTTAGCGGCCGGGACAGGGCACTCCTACGAGCAGTACTTC. Protein: CASSLAAGTGHSYEQYF.

The rearrangement links TRBV25-1 to TRBJ2-2; no reliable D call. The CDR3 is made up of 13 amino acids. V lost 4 bases and J lost 6, with 9 bases in between. The germline V gene encodes CDR1 MGHDK and CDR2 SYGVNS. This chain's CDR3 is CASSAILSGELFF. As DNA, the CDR3 is TGTGCCAGCAGTGCTATATTGTCCGGGGAGCTGTTTTTT. Together with reference TRBV25-1 and TRBJ2-2, the CDR3 gives the full variable domain: EADIYQTPRYLVIGTGKKITLECSQTMGHDKMYWYQQDPGMELHLIHYSYGVNSTEKGDLSSESTVSRIRTEHFPLTLESARPSHTSQYLCASSAILSGELFFGEGSRLTVL.

A remark on this clonotype: This clone may be a read error of a much larger clone one base away. V and J are TRBV7-2 and TRBJ1-2; D is ambiguous. CDR1 is SGHTA and CDR2 is FQGNSA in the germline V gene. This CDR3 comprises 15 residues. CDR3 coding DNA: TGTGCCAGCAGTCTCCCCGGGAGACGTGGGTATGGCCACACCTTC. This encodes CASSLPGRRGYGHTF.

The CDR3 region is CASSLALGTSGEETQYF. The CDR3, as DNA: TGTGCCAGCAGCTTAGCGCTCGGGACTAGCGGGGAAGAGACCCAGTACTTC. This chain links TRBV11-1 with TRBJ2-5, with TRBD2 identical over 13 bases. V lost 0 bases to trimming and J lost 3 bases; unmatched junction nucleotides: 4. Germline V gene sequence: CDR1 SGHAT, CDR2 FQDESV (reference sequence). There are 17 residues in the CDR3. Full variable domain (remainder filled in from reference TRBV11-1 and TRBJ2-5): EAEVAQSPRYKITEKSQAVAFWCDPISGHATLYWYRQILGQGPELLVQFQDESVVDDSQLPKDRFSAERLKGVDSTLKIQPAELGDSAMYLCASSLALGTSGEETQYFGPGTRLLVL.

This clonotype turned up a few times. J is TRBJ1-5 and V is TRBV19; D gene ambiguous. Germline lookup yields CDR1 LNHDA and CDR2 SQIVND (reference sequence). The CDR3 covers 16 residues. The ends were cut back, 5 bases at V and 2 bases at J, with 16 bases in the middle. The CDR3 sequence is CASSSSDPIGNQPQHF. The CDR3 nucleotides are TGTGCCAGTAGTTCGTCTGATCCGATCGGCAATCAGCCCCAGCATTTT.

This clonotype occurred many times. This chain uses TRBV5-6 with TRBJ2-5; no clear D. CDR1 SGHDT and CDR2 YYEEEE come from the germline V gene. The V end lost 2 bases, the J end lost 0 bases, and 8 bases lay between the germline ends. CDR3 length: 14 amino acids. CDR3 protein: CASSLVGNQETQYF. CDR3 in DNA: TGTGCCAGCAGCTTAGTTGGGAACCAAGAGACCCAGTACTTC.

The J gene is TRBJ2-7, the V gene TRBV20-1, with 13 positions matching TRBD2. Trimming removed 4 bases from V and 1 base from J; junction bases left unmatched: 4. The CDR3 has 15 amino acids. Germline-derived CDR1 and CDR2 are DFQATT and SNEGSKA (reference sequence). CDR3 amino acids: CSAIGLAGESYEQYF. DNA for the CDR3: TGCAGTGCTATAGGACTAGCGGGAGAATCCTACGAGCAGTACTTC.

The chain uses TRBV2 and TRBJ1-5; 12 nucleotides match TRBD1. CDR3 length: 17 residues. Germline V gene data show CDR1 as SNHLY and CDR2 as FYNNEI. The V segment lost 6 bases and the J segment 2 bases; nucleotides outside the gene matches: 8. The CDR3 coding sequence is TGTGCCAGCAGCGAGGGACAGGGGGCGCGGGGCAATCAGCCCCAGCATTTT. Translating it yields CASSEGQGARGNQPQHF. The full variable domain, with the rest looked up from reference TRBV2 and TRBJ1-5, is EPEVTQTPSHQVTQMGQEVILRCVPISNHLYFYWYRQILGQKVEFLVSFYNNEISEKSEIFDDQFSVERPDGSNFTLKIRSTKLEDSAMYFCASSEGQGARGNQPQHFGDGTRLSIL.

There are many counts of this clonotype. V and J are TRBV5-1 and TRBJ1-1; tentative D call: TRBD1 (6 bases). The germline V and J ends were trimmed by 8 bases and 0 bases, with 14 bases remaining between them. CDR1 and CDR2 (germline): SGHRS, YFSETQ. The CDR3 length is 14 residues. DNA for the CDR3: TGCGCCAGTGGAGGCGACAGGCTGAACACTGAAGCTTTCTTT. Translated, it gives CASGGDRLNTEAFF. Filled out from reference TRBV5-1 and TRBJ1-1, the complete variable domain reads KAGVTQTPRYLIKTRGQQVTLSCSPISGHRSVSWYQQTPGQGLQFLFEYFSETQRNKGNFPGRFSGRQFSNSRSEMNVSTLELGDSALYLCASGGDRLNTEAFFGQGTRLTVV.

This clonotype was seen at least ten times. The V gene is TRBV5-1, the J gene TRBJ2-7; D is undetermined. CDR1 and CDR2 from the germline V gene are SGHRS and YFSETQ. CDR3 size: 14 residues. Trimming removed 2 bases at V and 2 bases at J, with 11 bases between. The CDR3 DNA sequence: TGCGCCAGCAGCTTAGACGGCAGCCCCTACGAGCAGTACTTC. Residues: CASSLDGSPYEQYF. Drawing the rest from reference TRBV5-1 and TRBJ2-7, the complete variable domain is KAGVTQTPRYLIKTRGQQVTLSCSPISGHRSVSWYQQTPGQGLQFLFEYFSETQRNKGNFPGRFSGRQFSNSRSEMNVSTLELGDSALYLCASSLDGSPYEQYFGPGTRLTVT.

The J gene is TRBJ2-5, the V gene TRBV10-3, with 11 bases lining up with TRBD2. Germline CDR1 is ENHRY and CDR2 is SYGVKD. The CDR3 consists of 15 residues. V shed 4 bases, J shed 3 bases, and the junction held 4 bases outside the gene matches. CDR3 region: CAISGGSGGEETQYF. DNA for the CDR3: TGTGCCATCAGTGGTGGTAGCGGGGGGGAAGAGACCCAGTACTTC.

A word on this clonotype: Because the CDR3 is missing its conserved closing phenylalanine or tryptophan, this is likely a read error. The genes are TRBV3-1 and TRBJ2-6; 8 bases are a match to TRBD1. The CDR3 sequence is 18 residues long. CDR1 and CDR2 (germline): LGHDT, YNNKEL (reference sequence). The V and J ends lost 4 bases and 2 bases, in that order; junction bases with no gene match: 10. CDR3 coding DNA: TGTGCCAGCAGCCTATTCCGGGACAGGAGAACTGGGGCCAACGTCCTGACTTCC. As protein: CASSLFRDRRTGANVLTS.

The V gene is TRBV4-2, the J gene TRBJ2-7; D perhaps matches TRBD2 (7 bases). CDR1 is LGHNA and CDR2 is YNFKEQ in the germline V gene. The CDR3 is made up of 16 amino acids. The V gene lost 0 bases and the J gene lost 6 bases, with 18 bases spanning the gap. The CDR3 spells CASSQDWGGKGREQYF. CDR3 in DNA: TGTGCCAGCAGCCAAGATTGGGGGGGCAAGGGGCGCGAGCAGTACTTC.

The chain couples TRBV6-1 to TRBJ1-2; D uncertain. The CDR3 runs to 13 residues. V lost 1 base and J 6 bases, leaving 9 bases between the germline ends. CDR1 and CDR2 from the germline V gene are MNHNS and SASEGT. The CDR3 here is CASSEDHWNGYTF. CDR3 nucleotides: TGTGCCAGCAGTGAAGATCATTGGAATGGCTACACCTTC.

The CDR3 protein is CASSLRQAMNEKLFF. DNA for the CDR3: TGTGCCAGCAGCCTTAGACAGGCGATGAATGAAAAACTGTTTTTT. The rearrangement joins TRBV7-2 to TRBJ1-4; tentatively, D is TRBD1 (6 bases). The V end was cut by 5 bases, the J end by 5 bases, with 15 bases between. There are 15 residues in the CDR3. The germline V gene has CDR1 SGHTA and CDR2 FQGNSA.

This clonotype was observed many times. This chain links TRBV4-3 with TRBJ1-2; D remains unclear. Germline V lookup: CDR1 LGHNA, CDR2 YSLEER. V lost 0 bases to trimming and J lost 5 bases, with 7 bases between them. The CDR3 sequence is 13 residues long. In DNA, the CDR3 is TGCGCCAGCAGCCAAGATCGGGCGTATGGCTACACCTTC. Protein product: CASSQDRAYGYTF.

The gene calls are TRBV7-9 and TRBJ1-4; no definite D call. The CDR3 extends over 17 amino acids. The V and J ends lost 5 bases and 0 bases respectively, with 16 bases between them. The V gene's germline CDR1 is SEHNR and CDR2 FQNEAQ (reference sequence). The CDR3 DNA sequence: TGTGCCAGCAGCAGAAAACTACTGGACTCAACTAATGAAAAACTGTTTTTT. This gives the protein CASSRKLLDSTNEKLFF.

This clonotype was found many times. The V and J genes are TRBV5-8 and TRBJ2-5; 12 bases are a match to TRBD2. The CDR3 contains 15 residues. CDR1 is SGHTS, CDR2 YDEGEE, per germline. Germline trimming cut 5 bases from V and 4 bases from J; bases unmatched to any gene: 6. CDR3 region: CASSRLAGEGETQYF. The DNA for the CDR3 is TGTGCCAGCAGTCGACTAGCGGGAGAGGGAGAGACCCAGTACTTC.

The sample holds a few counts of this clonotype. The DNA of the CDR3 is TGTGCCAGCAGCTTAGTACTCGACAGTCTTGCAACTAATGAAAAACTGTTTTTT. It yields the protein CASSLVLDSLATNEKLFF. This chain joins TRBV7-9 and TRBJ1-4, with TRBD1 as a possible D gene (5 bases). Per germline, CDR1 SEHNR and CDR2 FQNEAQ (reference sequence). V lost 1 base to trimming and J lost 0 bases, with 15 bases between them. The CDR3 spans 18 residues.

The V and J genes are TRBV10-3 and TRBJ1-2; TRBD1 matches 10 bases. Unmatched junction bases numbered 18, after V lost 7 bases and J lost 7 bases. The CDR3 covers 17 residues. Germline V gene data show CDR1 as ENHRY and CDR2 as SYGVKD. CDR3 sequence reads: CAITLTQDRGLPRGYTF. As DNA, the CDR3 is TGTGCCATCACCCTAACCCAAGACAGGGGGCTGCCCCGTGGCTACACCTTC.

The table lists this clonotype with a few counts. This rearrangement joins TRBV29-1 to TRBJ1-2, with 7 bases matching TRBD1. The CDR3 runs 13 residues. With 6 bases clipped from V and 3 bases from J, the junction kept 7 bases outside the gene matches. Germline CDR1 SQVTM, CDR2 ANQGSEA. The DNA for the CDR3 is TGCAGCGTCGAACAGGGGACCCACTATGGCTACACCTTC. Its protein product is CSVEQGTHYGYTF.

The genes are TRBV25-1 and TRBJ1-2; D gene unclear. This CDR3 spans 15 amino acids. Trimming left V 0 bases short and J 3 bases short, with 11 bases between. From germline, CDR1 is MGHDK and CDR2 SYGVNS. The CDR3 DNA reads TGTGCCAGCAGTGAATATGGTCAGACTGACTATGGCTACACCTTC. Its protein product is CASSEYGQTDYGYTF.

The V and J genes are TRBV24-1 and TRBJ1-5, with D unclear. V was pared by 4 bases and J by 9 bases, with 9 bases between. Germline CDR1 is KGHDR and CDR2 is SFDVKD. The CDR3 loop spans 12 amino acids. The CDR3 region is CATSDPGGPQHF. The CDR3, as DNA: TGTGCCACCAGTGACCCAGGCGGGCCCCAGCATTTT.

This clonotype was detected only a few times. The chain couples TRBV29-1 to TRBJ1-3; tentative D call: TRBD1 (5 bases). CDR1 is SQVTM and CDR2 is ANQGSEA in the germline V gene. Between the trimmed V and J ends, which lost 4 bases and 6 bases, there was a span of 13 bases. The CDR3 is 13 amino acids. CDR3 sequence reads: CSVVGGESNTIYF. The CDR3 DNA sequence: TGCAGCGTTGTCGGGGGGGAATCAAACACCATATATTTT.